The 30 T cell receptor beta chains presented below share a single source sample, sequenced in a study of T cell responses to AZD1222 COVID-19 vaccine. The assay was immunoSEQ multiplex PCR, and TCRdb's table has in-frame clones only and misses some. Of 110,000 or so clones listed, approximately 90% are singletons. Material: peripheral blood, obtained 28 days after the second AZD1222 dose. The origin of the receptors is an adult who received the AZD1222 COVID-19 vaccine.

The chain uses TRBV18 and TRBJ2-3; 9 bases align to TRBD2. Per the germline V gene, CDR1 is KGHSH and CDR2 is LQKENI. The CDR3 contains 16 residues. V gave up 0 bases and J gave up 4 bases; unmatched junction bases: 5. The CDR3 protein is CASSPPGLASSDTQYF. Written as DNA, the CDR3 is TGTGCCAGCTCACCACCGGGACTAGCATCTTCAGATACGCAGTATTTT.

This clone has just one count. This sequence joins TRBV5-4 and TRBJ2-1; TRBD2 matches at 7 bases. Trimming cost V 2 bases and J 7 bases; bases outside gene matches: 3. Germline CDR1 SGHNT, CDR2 YYREEE (reference sequence). CDR3 length equals 13 residues. This chain's CDR3 is CASSFGGVNEQFF. DNA of the CDR3: TGTGCCAGCAGCTTTGGGGGGGTGAATGAGCAGTTCTTC.

V and J are TRBV28 and TRBJ2-7, with D hard to call. With 2 bases removed from V and 9 bases from J, the gap between germline ends came to 8 bases. Germline lookup yields CDR1 MDHEN and CDR2 SYDVKM. CDR3 length: 11 amino acids. The CDR3 spells CASSLPGRQYF. CDR3 DNA: TGTGCCAGCAGTTTACCAGGAAGGCAGTACTTC. Full variable domain (missing parts from reference TRBV28 and TRBJ2-7): DVKVTQSSRYLVKRTGEKVFLECVQDMDHENMFWYRQDPGLGLRLIYFSYDVKMKEKGDIPEGYSVSREKKERFSLILESASTNQTSMYLCASSLPGRQYFGPGTRLTVT.

The J gene is TRBJ1-4, the V gene TRBV6-1; the D gene is possibly TRBD1 (5 bases). Per the germline V gene, CDR1 is MNHNS and CDR2 is SASEGT. V lost 0 bases, J lost 5 bases, and 13 bases lay in between. The CDR3 is 16 amino acids. The CDR3 nucleotides are TGTGCCAGCAGTGAAGCGCTTCGACAGCCCAATGAAAAACTGTTTTTT. Translation gives CASSEALRQPNEKLFF.

This chain connects TRBV13 to TRBJ2-5; D remains ambiguous. The length of the CDR3 is 11 residues. Trimming took 1 base from V and 3 from J, leaving 0 bases between them. Germline loops: CDR1 PRHDT, CDR2 FYEKMQ (reference sequence). CDR3 in amino acids: CASSLEETQYF. CDR3 DNA: TGTGCCAGCAGCTTAGAAGAGACCCAGTACTTC.

V usage is TRBV6-5 and J usage is TRBJ1-1, with 8 bases lining up with TRBD1. The CDR3 covers 16 residues. J was trimmed by 7 bases and V by 0 bases; bases with no gene match: 10. Germline values: CDR1 MNHEY, CDR2 SVGAGI. The CDR3 here is CASSYSNRGEGYEAFF. CDR3 nucleotides: TGTGCCAGCAGTTACTCGAACAGGGGGGAAGGCTATGAAGCTTTCTTT.

This rearrangement joins TRBV6-1 to TRBJ2-6; 7 positions agree with TRBD1. There are 17 residues in the CDR3. Trimming cost V 2 bases and J 0 bases; bases outside gene matches: 4. Per germline, CDR1 MNHNS and CDR2 SASEGT. CDR3 in amino acids: CASSELGQSSGANVLTF. In DNA form, the CDR3 reads TGTGCCAGCAGTGAATTGGGACAGAGCTCTGGGGCCAACGTCCTGACTTTC.

The chain is built from TRBV5-4 and TRBJ2-7; D is possibly TRBD2 (6 bases). Germline-derived CDR1 and CDR2 are SGHNT and YYREEE (reference sequence). Trimming took 0 bases from V and 1 from J, leaving 8 bases between them. The CDR3 covers 14 residues. The CDR3 region is CASSLAGGSYEQYF. In DNA, the CDR3 is TGTGCCAGCAGCTTGGCCGGGGGATCCTACGAGCAGTACTTC.

The chain employs TRBV11-2 and TRBJ1-6, with TRBD1 matching over 9 bases. Trimming cost V 7 bases and J 7 bases; bases outside gene matches: 8. The CDR3 runs 15 residues. Germline V gene sequence: CDR1 SGHAT, CDR2 FQNNGV. DNA for the CDR3: TGTGCCAGCAACGGGGTCGGGACAGGGAATTCACCCCTCCACTTT. Residues: CASNGVGTGNSPLHF.

The gene calls are TRBV5-5 and TRBJ2-7, with D unclear. V lost 0 bases, J lost 4 bases, and 11 bases lay in between. This CDR3 is built from 14 residues. The germline gives CDR1 SGHKS, CDR2 YYEKEE (reference sequence). CDR3 sequence: CASSLGRFAYEQYF. The DNA for the CDR3 is TGTGCCAGCAGCTTGGGCAGGTTCGCGTACGAGCAGTACTTC.

This chain links TRBV5-5 with TRBJ2-7; TRBD1 is a possible D gene (5 bases). The CDR3 sequence is 15 residues long. The V end was cut by 0 bases, the J end by 0 bases, with 10 bases between. Germline CDR1 is SGHKS and CDR2 is YYEKEE (reference sequence). The CDR3 is CASSLGVGDSYEQYF. The CDR3 DNA follows: TGTGCCAGCAGCTTGGGGGTAGGGGACTCCTACGAGCAGTACTTC.

This chain joins TRBV5-1 and TRBJ1-2; 7 bases fit TRBD1. Germline V gene data show CDR1 as SGHRS and CDR2 as YFSETQ. The CDR3 spans 13 residues. With V trimmed by 5 bases and J by 4 bases, 5 bases remained unmatched. The CDR3 coding sequence is TGCGCCAGCAGGAGACAGGGTAGCTATGGCTACACCTTC. Translation: CASRRQGSYGYTF.

The V and J genes are TRBV18 and TRBJ1-1; D not resolved. Trimming removed 1 base at V and 0 bases at J, with 6 bases between. CDR3 length: 14 amino acids. CDR1 is KGHSH and CDR2 is LQKENI in the germline V gene. The CDR3 nucleotides read TGTGCCAGCTCACCACAAGGGCTGAACACTGAAGCTTTCTTT. Protein: CASSPQGLNTEAFF.

This clone was recorded only once. The rearrangement joins TRBV30 to TRBJ2-3; perhaps TRBD2 as D (7 bases). This CDR3 region has 13 residues. Germline CDR1 GTSNPN, CDR2 SVGIG (reference sequence). The germline V and J ends were trimmed by 7 bases and 4 bases, with 15 bases remaining between them. This CDR3 is CASRGGRADTQYF. Here the CDR3 DNA reads TGTGCCTCAAGGGGGGGCAGGGCAGATACGCAGTATTTT.

This clone has just a few counts. This sequence joins TRBV13 and TRBJ1-1; no reliable D call. Germline values: CDR1 PRHDT, CDR2 FYEKMQ (reference sequence). The ends were cut back, 6 bases at V and 12 bases at J, with 17 bases in the middle. The CDR3 totals 12 residues. CDR3 bases: TGTGCCAGCAGGGGGATGGGAAGGAAAACTTTCTTT. Its protein product is CASRGMGRKTFF.

CDR3 DNA: TGTGCCAGTAGCCCTTCGGGGGCAGTCGTCGGCGAGCAGTACTTC. Translated, it gives CASSPSGAVVGEQYF. This chain uses TRBV19 with TRBJ2-7; D may be TRBD1 or TRBD2 (6 bases each). Trimming shortened V by 6 bases and J by 6 bases, and 21 bases separated the two germline ends. Germline CDR1 reads LNHDA; CDR2 reads SQIVND (reference sequence). The CDR3 has 15 residues.

The rearrangement joins TRBV28 to TRBJ2-7, with 7 bases fitting TRBD1. V gave up 5 bases and J gave up 3 bases; unmatched junction bases: 10. Germline-derived CDR1 and CDR2 are MDHEN and SYDVKM. There are 15 residues in the CDR3. The CDR3 DNA follows: TGTGCCAGCAGTCCCTTGGACAGGCCCGGCTACGAGCAGTACTTC. Translating gives CASSPLDRPGYEQYF. The full variable domain, in which reference TRBV28 and TRBJ2-7 provide the parts outside the CDR3, is DVKVTQSSRYLVKRTGEKVFLECVQDMDHENMFWYRQDPGLGLRLIYFSYDVKMKEKGDIPEGYSVSREKKERFSLILESASTNQTSMYLCASSPLDRPGYEQYFGPGTRLTVT.

The genes are TRBV28 and TRBJ1-5; TRBD1 might be the D (5 bases). This CDR3 region has 14 residues. In germline, CDR1 is MDHEN, CDR2 SYDVKM. The V end lost 6 bases, the J end lost 5 bases, and 14 bases lay between the germline ends. This CDR3 reads CASSLGGGDQPQHF. The CDR3 DNA follows: TGTGCCAGCAGCCTGGGGGGAGGGGATCAGCCCCAGCATTTT. Filled out from reference TRBV28 and TRBJ1-5, the complete variable domain reads DVKVTQSSRYLVKRTGEKVFLECVQDMDHENMFWYRQDPGLGLRLIYFSYDVKMKEKGDIPEGYSVSREKKERFSLILESASTNQTSMYLCASSLGGGDQPQHFGDGTRLSIL.

This chain joins TRBV5-6 and TRBJ2-1; 8 bases are a match to TRBD2. Germline V CDR1 and CDR2: SGHDT, YYEEEE. V lost 4 bases, J lost 6 bases, and 6 bases stayed unmatched. The CDR3 has 14 amino acids. CDR3 bases: TGTGCCAGCAGCCCACGGACTAGCTTCAATGAGCAGTTCTTC. As protein: CASSPRTSFNEQFF.

This clone showed up just once. The chain links TRBV29-1 to TRBJ2-2; D is uncertain. Looked up from germline, CDR1 is SQVTM and CDR2 is ANQGSEA. Trimming cost V 4 bases and J 9 bases, with 15 bases left between them. This CDR3 is built from 13 residues. The CDR3 spells CSVASQWGRELFF. The CDR3 bases are TGCAGCGTTGCGAGTCAGTGGGGTCGGGAGCTGTTTTTT.

The rearrangement links TRBV7-2 to TRBJ1-2; D possibly corresponds to TRBD1 (5 bases). The CDR3 runs 15 residues. CDR1 and CDR2 from the germline V gene are SGHTA and FQGNSA. V was pared by 5 bases and J by 4 bases, with 17 bases between. DNA of the CDR3: TGTGCCAGCAGCCTCATTGGGACTCTTGTCTATGGCTACACCTTC. Translated, it gives CASSLIGTLVYGYTF.

This rearrangement joins TRBV6-5 to TRBJ2-1; no firm D call. CDR3 length equals 15 residues. Looked up from germline, CDR1 is MNHEY and CDR2 is SVGAGI. Trimming pared 5 bases from V and 2 bases from J, leaving 13 bases between. Here the CDR3 DNA reads TGTGCCAGCAGTACGGCGGCCTTCACCTACAATGAGCAGTTCTTC. Residues: CASSTAAFTYNEQFF.

The chain couples TRBV18 to TRBJ1-5; maybe TRBD1 (5 bases). Germline V gives CDR1 KGHSH, CDR2 LQKENI. This CDR3 region has 15 residues. Between the trimmed V and J ends, which lost 2 bases and 1 base, there was a span of 9 bases. The CDR3 DNA follows: TGTGCCAGCTCACCAAGAGGGGCCAGCAATCAGCCCCAGCATTTT. Protein product: CASSPRGASNQPQHF. Full variable domain (remainder filled in from reference TRBV18 and TRBJ1-5): NAGVMQNPRHLVRRRGQEARLRCSPMKGHSHVYWYRQLPEEGLKFMVYLQKENIIDESGMPKERFSAEFPKEGPSILRIQQVVRGDSAAYFCASSPRGASNQPQHFGDGTRLSIL.

V and J are TRBV25-1 and TRBJ1-6, with 9 bases aligning to TRBD1. The CDR3 is 14 amino acids. V lost 5 bases and J lost 8; bases outside the gene matches: 4. Germline V gives CDR1 MGHDK, CDR2 SYGVNS. The CDR3 protein is CASSPGQGDSPLHF. CDR3 in DNA: TGTGCCAGCAGTCCGGGACAGGGAGATTCACCCCTCCACTTT.

The chain is built from TRBV19 and TRBJ1-2; the D is unclear. V dropped 6 bases and J dropped 6 bases, with 23 bases sitting between them. This CDR3 has 16 residues. Per the germline V gene, CDR1 is LNHDA and CDR2 is SQIVND (reference sequence). CDR3 amino acids: CASRPPLQRGLDGYTF. The CDR3 bases are TGTGCCAGTAGGCCACCGCTACAGCGGGGTCTAGATGGCTACACCTTC. Filled out from reference TRBV19 and TRBJ1-2, the complete variable domain reads DGGITQSPKYLFRKEGQNVTLSCEQNLNHDAMYWYRQDPGQGLRLIYYSQIVNDFQKGDIAEGYSVSREKKESFPLTVTSAQKNPTAFYLCASRPPLQRGLDGYTFGSGTRLTVV.

V gene TRBV5-4 combines with J gene TRBJ1-4, with TRBD1 as a possible D gene (5 bases). Trimming took off 4 bases at V and 6 bases at J, with 16 bases between the two ends. Germline V gene lookup returns CDR1 SGHNT and CDR2 YYREEE (reference sequence). The CDR3 contains 15 residues. The CDR3 coding sequence is TGTGCCAGCAGCACCTCAGGGAGGGTGGATGAAAAACTGTTTTTT. It yields the protein CASSTSGRVDEKLFF.

The chain carries TRBV12-3 or TRBV12-4 and TRBJ1-2; 9 bases fit TRBD1. With 6 bases clipped from V and 4 bases from J, the junction kept 3 bases outside the gene matches. The CDR3 loop spans 13 amino acids. CDR3 loop: CASSQQGAYGYTF. The DNA of the CDR3 is TGTGCCAGCAGCCAACAGGGGGCCTATGGCTACACCTTC.

The chain uses TRBV6-5 and TRBJ2-7; D call uncertain. The CDR3 covers 13 residues. Germline V gene sequence: CDR1 MNHEY, CDR2 SVGAGI. V was shortened by 5 bases and J by 4 bases, with 12 bases between the two germline ends. The CDR3 DNA reads TGTGCCAGCAGTATCATTCGGAATTACGAGCAGTACTTC. This translates into CASSIIRNYEQYF.

The V gene is TRBV30, the J gene TRBJ2-7, with 10 positions matching TRBD2. Germline V lookup: CDR1 GTSNPN, CDR2 SVGIG (reference sequence). V lost 2 bases, J lost 0 bases, and 7 bases stayed unmatched. The CDR3 runs 16 residues. As DNA, the CDR3 is TGTGCCTGGAGTTTAGCGGGGGGACCTTCCTCCTACGAGCAGTACTTC. Translated: CAWSLAGGPSSYEQYF.

The chain recombines TRBV9 with TRBJ2-2; TRBD2 agrees at 7 bases. J gave up 6 bases and V 9 bases, and 8 bases lay outside the gene matches. Per the germline V gene, CDR1 is SGDLS and CDR2 is YYNGEE. The CDR3 is 13 amino acids. This CDR3 is CATSGTIAGELFF. CDR3 sequence (DNA): TGTGCCACCTCCGGGACTATCGCCGGGGAGCTGTTTTTT. Together with reference TRBV9 and TRBJ2-2, the CDR3 gives the full variable domain: DSGVTQTPKHLITATGQRVTLRCSPRSGDLSVYWYQQSLDQGLQFLIQYYNGEERAKGNILERFSAQQFPDLHSELNLSSLELGDSALYFCATSGTIAGELFFGEGSRLTVL.